Shown below are 8 T cell receptor beta chains from a single sample sequenced in a study of blood T cell repertoires in COVID-19. Clones were sequenced by immunoSEQ multiplex PCR, and TCRdb holds only the in-frame ones, with some missing. The sample shows roughly 230,000 clones, around 90% of them seen only once. Specimen: peripheral blood. The receptors were sampled from a man in his 70s with acute or convalescent COVID-19.

V usage is TRBV6-5 and J usage is TRBJ1-5; D remains ambiguous. Trimming shortened V by 3 bases and J by 4 bases, and 7 bases separated the two germline ends. Germline lookup yields CDR1 MNHEY and CDR2 SVGAGI. This CDR3 is 13 amino acids long. CDR3 region: CASSYSVNQPQHF. The CDR3 region has the DNA TGTGCCAGCAGTTATAGCGTAAATCAGCCCCAGCATTTT.

The genes are TRBV18 and TRBJ2-5, with D maybe TRBD1 (5 bases). The germline V gene encodes CDR1 KGHSH and CDR2 LQKENI. V was trimmed by 1 base and J by 3 bases, leaving 12 bases between them. This CDR3 has 15 residues. The CDR3 loop reads CASSPHKGAEETQYF. CDR3 DNA sequence: TGTGCCAGCTCACCACACAAAGGGGCGGAAGAGACCCAGTACTTC.

The chain has TRBV2 and TRBJ2-3; D is possibly TRBD2 (6 bases). The CDR3 totals 15 residues. Germline CDR1 and CDR2: SNHLY and FYNNEI. V was pared by 1 base and J by 1 base, with 9 bases between. CDR3 residues: CASSEGSGRTDTQYF. Here the CDR3 DNA reads TGTGCCAGCAGTGAAGGTAGCGGACGCACAGATACGCAGTATTTT.

This chain connects TRBV5-1 to TRBJ1-3, with 12 bases fitting TRBD1. Germline V gene lookup returns CDR1 SGHRS and CDR2 YFSETQ. After removal of 4 bases from V and 0 bases from J, the junction contained 11 bases not matched to a gene. The CDR3 runs to 19 residues. Here the CDR3 DNA reads TGCGCCAGCAGCATCGGGACAGGGGGCTCTCTAAGCTCTGGAAACACCATATATTTT. Protein: CASSIGTGGSLSSGNTIYF.

The chain links TRBV5-4 to TRBJ2-1; no reliable D call. This CDR3 has 14 amino acids. In germline, CDR1 is SGHNT, CDR2 YYREEE (reference sequence). V dropped 4 bases and J dropped 1 base, with 9 bases sitting between them. CDR3 sequence (DNA): TGTGCCAGCAGCACCGACTCATCCTACAATGAGCAGTTCTTC. The encoded protein is CASSTDSSYNEQFF.

This chain links TRBV19 with TRBJ1-5, with unresolved D. CDR3 length equals 11 residues. V was clipped by 1 base and J by 13 bases, with 8 bases between them. Germline V lookup: CDR1 LNHDA, CDR2 SQIVND (reference sequence). CDR3 in DNA: TGTGCCAGTAGTATAGGAGATCGGCAGCATTTT. This gives the protein CASSIGDRQHF.

The chain carries TRBV7-6 and TRBJ2-5, with TRBD2 identical over 9 bases. Germline loops: CDR1 SGHVS, CDR2 FNYEAQ. With 3 bases clipped from V and 0 bases from J, the junction kept 2 bases outside the gene matches. The CDR3 loop spans 15 amino acids. CDR3: CASSFPSGNQETQYF. The CDR3 DNA follows: TGTGCCAGCAGCTTCCCTAGCGGGAACCAAGAGACCCAGTACTTC.

CDR3 residues: CASSSMPGDQPQHF. The CDR3 region has the DNA TGTGCCAGCAGTTCCATGCCGGGAGATCAGCCCCAGCATTTT. The chain has TRBV6-5 and TRBJ1-5; D gene uncertain. Looked up from germline, CDR1 is MNHEY and CDR2 is SVGAGI. Between the trimmed V and J ends, which lost 4 bases and 5 bases, there was a span of 12 bases. This CDR3 region has 14 residues.